This T cell receptor beta chain originates from a study of control samples from healthy donors and cancer patients (dated by TCRdb to 2018 to 2020). Library generation was performed with the immunoSEQ multiplex PCR assay. Entries here come from immuneACCESS through TCRdb and include only in-frame sequences with V and J called. Some clones fail to appear in such tables; in the studies checked, an unresolved V gene covers under half of the shortfall, and the cause of the remainder is unknown. This sample has approximately 110,000 clones in its table, and approximately 91% of those were observed once. 6% to 8.5% of the sample comes from the top ten. The germline V gene supplies CDR1 SGHTS and CDR2 YDEGEE. The CDR3 runs 13 residues from the cysteine to the phenylalanine. The CDR3 DNA has 39 bases and is translated from base 1. V is cut by 1 base and J by 6 bases, and the space between the germline ends is 10 bases.

On this clone: Its antigen is currently not known. There are no base qualities to consult, and no much larger clone falls within one base.

Recombination connected TRBV5-8 to TRBJ1-1; the D gene remains uncertain. The sequence derives from a woman aged 18 to 35 in good health. The sequenced sample was blood. This receptor has the CDR3 CASSLYSLAEAFF. The nucleotides read TGTGCCAGCAGCTTGTATAGTCTCGCTGAAGCTTTCTTT.